This T cell receptor (beta chain) was identified during a study of cytomegalovirus exposure and HLA in healthy donors. The PCR contained 60 Vbeta and 13 Jbeta primers. Some clones are missing from TCRdb's copy, which holds only in-frame ones; the method was immunoSEQ multiplex PCR. This table has roughly 170,000 clones, 77% appearing once. The CDR3 runs to 13 residues. Looked up from germline, CDR1 is LNHDA and CDR2 is SQIVND (reference sequence). V lost 4 bases, J lost 3 bases, and 0 bases stayed unmatched. These donors, healthy bone marrow donors, were studied. The TCR comes from a young woman in good health and CMV-seronegative. This chain connects TRBV19 to TRBJ2-1; 7 bases match TRBD2. Sequencing was carried out using PBMCs. DNA of the CDR3: TGTGCCAGTAGTAGCGGGGGCTACAATGAGCAGTTCTTC. It is translated as CASSSGGYNEQFF. Full variable domain (missing parts from reference TRBV19 and TRBJ2-1): DGGITQSPKYLFRKEGQNVTLSCEQNLNHDAMYWYRQDPGQGLRLIYYSQIVNDFQKGDIAEGYSVSREKKESFPLTVTSAQKNPTAFYLCASSSGGYNEQFFGPGTRLTVL.